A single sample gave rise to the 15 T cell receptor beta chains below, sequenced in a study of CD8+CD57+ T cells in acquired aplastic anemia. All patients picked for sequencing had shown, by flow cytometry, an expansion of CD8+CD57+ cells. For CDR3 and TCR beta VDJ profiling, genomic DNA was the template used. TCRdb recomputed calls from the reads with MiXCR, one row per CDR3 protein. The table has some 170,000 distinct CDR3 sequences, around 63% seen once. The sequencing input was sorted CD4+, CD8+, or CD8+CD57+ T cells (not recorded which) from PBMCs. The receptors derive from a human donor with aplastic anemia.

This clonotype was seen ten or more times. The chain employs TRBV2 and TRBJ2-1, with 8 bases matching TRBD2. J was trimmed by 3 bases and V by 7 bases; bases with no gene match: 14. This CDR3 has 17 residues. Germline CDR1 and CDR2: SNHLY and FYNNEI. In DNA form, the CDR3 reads TGTGCCAGCACCACCACGGGGGGGGGACCCCGCTACAATGAGCAGTTCTTC. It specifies CASTTTGGGPRYNEQFF.

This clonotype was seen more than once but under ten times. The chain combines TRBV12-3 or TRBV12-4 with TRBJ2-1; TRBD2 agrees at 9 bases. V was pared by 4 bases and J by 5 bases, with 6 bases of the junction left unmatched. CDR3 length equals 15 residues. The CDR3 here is CASSYGGGANNEQFF. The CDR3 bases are TGTGCCAGCAGTTACGGCGGGGGGGCCAACAATGAGCAGTTCTTC.

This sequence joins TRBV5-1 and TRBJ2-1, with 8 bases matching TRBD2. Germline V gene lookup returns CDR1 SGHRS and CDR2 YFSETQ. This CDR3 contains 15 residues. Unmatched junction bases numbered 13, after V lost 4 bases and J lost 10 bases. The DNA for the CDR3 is TGCGCCAGCAGCCCCTTGTCGGGGGGGCTCAACGAGCAGTTCTTC. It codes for CASSPLSGGLNEQFF. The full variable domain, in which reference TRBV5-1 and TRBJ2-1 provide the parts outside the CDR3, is KAGVTQTPRYLIKTRGQQVTLSCSPISGHRSVSWYQQTPGQGLQFLFEYFSETQRNKGNFPGRFSGRQFSNSRSEMNVSTLELGDSALYLCASSPLSGGLNEQFFGPGTRLTVL.

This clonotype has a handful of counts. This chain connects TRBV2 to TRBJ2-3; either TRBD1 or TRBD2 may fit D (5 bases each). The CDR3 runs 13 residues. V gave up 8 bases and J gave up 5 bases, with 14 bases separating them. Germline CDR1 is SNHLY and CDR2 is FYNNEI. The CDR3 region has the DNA TGTGCCAGCGGTCGTGGGGGAAGAGATACGCAGTATTTT. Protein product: CASGRGGRDTQYF.

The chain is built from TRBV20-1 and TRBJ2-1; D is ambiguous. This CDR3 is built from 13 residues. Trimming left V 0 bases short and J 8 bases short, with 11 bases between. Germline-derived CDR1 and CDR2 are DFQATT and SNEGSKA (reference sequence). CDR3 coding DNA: TGCAGTGCTAGAGATCCGAATGCCGATGAGCAGTTCTTC. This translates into CSARDPNADEQFF.

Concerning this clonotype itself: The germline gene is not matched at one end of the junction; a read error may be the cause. CDR3: CASILRAHNEQSF. CDR3 nucleotides: TGTGCCAGTATTCTCAGGGCCCACAATGAGCAGTCCTTC. This rearrangement joins TRBV19 to TRBJ2-1, with TRBD1 as a possible D gene (5 bases). This CDR3 contains 13 residues. Germline V lookup: CDR1 LNHDA, CDR2 SQIVND (reference sequence).

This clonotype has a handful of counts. This CDR3 reads CATSGTGQHQPQHF. CDR3 nucleotides: TGTGCCACCAGTGGAACAGGGCAGCATCAGCCCCAGCATTTT. This rearrangement joins TRBV24-1 to TRBJ1-5; TRBD1 might be the D (6 bases). The germline CDR1 and CDR2 sequences are KGHDR and SFDVKD. CDR3 length equals 14 residues. Trimming removed 5 bases at V and 5 bases at J, with 12 bases between.

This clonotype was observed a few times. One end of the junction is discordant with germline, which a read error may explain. DNA of the CDR3: TGTGCCAGCATCACTCACATGGGCCGGGAGACCCAGTACTTC. It yields the protein CASITHMGRETQYF. The J gene is TRBJ2-5, the V gene TRBV5-1; D remains ambiguous. In germline, CDR1 is SGHRS, CDR2 YFSETQ. This CDR3 comprises 14 residues.

The CDR3 coding sequence is TGTGCCAGCCGATGGGACTCCCCGAGAGTCTACGAGCAGTACTTC. This sequence encodes CASRWDSPRVYEQYF. This chain links TRBV2 with TRBJ2-7; TRBD2 might be the D (6 bases). The CDR3 spans 15 residues. The V gene lost 8 bases and the J gene lost 3 bases, with 20 bases spanning the gap. CDR1 SNHLY and CDR2 FYNNEI come from the germline V gene.

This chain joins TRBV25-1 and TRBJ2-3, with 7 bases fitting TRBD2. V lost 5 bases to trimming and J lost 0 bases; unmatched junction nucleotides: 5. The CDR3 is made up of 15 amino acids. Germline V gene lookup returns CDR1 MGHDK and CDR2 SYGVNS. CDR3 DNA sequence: TGTGCCAGCAGTCAAACTAGCGATAGCACAGATACGCAGTATTTT. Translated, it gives CASSQTSDSTDTQYF. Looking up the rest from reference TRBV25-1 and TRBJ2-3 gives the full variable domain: EADIYQTPRYLVIGTGKKITLECSQTMGHDKMYWYQQDPGMELHLIHYSYGVNSTEKGDLSSESTVSRIRTEHFPLTLESARPSHTSQYLCASSQTSDSTDTQYFGPGTRLTVL.

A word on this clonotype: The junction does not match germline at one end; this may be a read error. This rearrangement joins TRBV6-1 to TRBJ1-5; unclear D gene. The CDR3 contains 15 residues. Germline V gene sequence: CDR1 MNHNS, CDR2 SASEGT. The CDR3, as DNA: TGTACCAGCAGTGATTCCGCCGGTAGCAATCAGCCCCAGCATTTT. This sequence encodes CTSSDSAGSNQPQHF.

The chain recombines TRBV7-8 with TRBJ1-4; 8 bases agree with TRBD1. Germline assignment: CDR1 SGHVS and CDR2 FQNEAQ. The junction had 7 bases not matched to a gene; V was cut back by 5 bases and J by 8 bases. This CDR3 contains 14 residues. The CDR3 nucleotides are TGTGCCAGCAGCACGGACAGGGTGAGAGAAAAACTGTTTTTT. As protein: CASSTDRVREKLFF. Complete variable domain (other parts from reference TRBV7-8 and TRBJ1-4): GAGVSQSPRYKVAKRGQDVALRCDPISGHVSLFWYQQALGQGPEFLTYFQNEAQLDKSGLPSDRFFAERPEGSVSTLKIQRTQQEDSAVYLCASSTDRVREKLFFGSGTQLSVL.

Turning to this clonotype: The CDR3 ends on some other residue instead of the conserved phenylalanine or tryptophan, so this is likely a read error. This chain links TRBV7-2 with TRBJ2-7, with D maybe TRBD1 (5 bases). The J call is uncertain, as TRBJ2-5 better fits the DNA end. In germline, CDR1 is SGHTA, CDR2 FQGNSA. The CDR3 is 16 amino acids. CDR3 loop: CASSPQVVVGGETQYY. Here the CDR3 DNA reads TGTGCCAGCAGCCCACAGGTTGTCGTGGGTGGAGAGACCCAGTACTAC.

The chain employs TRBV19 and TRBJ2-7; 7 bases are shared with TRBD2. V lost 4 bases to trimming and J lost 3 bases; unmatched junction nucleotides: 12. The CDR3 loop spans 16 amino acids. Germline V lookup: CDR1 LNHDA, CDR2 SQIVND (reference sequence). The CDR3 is CASSTPRGRRFYEQYF. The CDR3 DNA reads TGTGCCAGTAGTACCCCGCGGGGGAGGAGATTCTACGAGCAGTACTTC.

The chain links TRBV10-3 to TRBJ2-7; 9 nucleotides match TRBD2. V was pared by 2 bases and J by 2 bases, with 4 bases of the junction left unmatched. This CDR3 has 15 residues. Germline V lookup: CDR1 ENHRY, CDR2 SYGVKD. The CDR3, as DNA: TGTGCCATCAGTGAGCGACTAGCGGACGCCTACGAGCAGTACTTC. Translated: CAISERLADAYEQYF.